Listed below are T cell receptor beta chains from one sample, sequenced in a study of OX40 agonist ivuxolimab in advanced cancers. Assay: immunoSEQ multiplex PCR; the TCRdb copy retains only in-frame clones and omits some. The table records about 96,000 clones, 70% to 85% of them present only once. This material consisted of CD4+ or CD8+ T cells sorted from blood, taken in a trial of the OX40 agonist ivuxolimab. The receptor set was obtained from an adult with an advanced solid tumor such as melanoma, head and neck, liver or kidney cancer. The CDR3 runs from the conserved cysteine through the conserved F or W. D genes are given only for firm matches.

CASSGRTGSSGNTIYF TGTGCCAGCAGTGGGCGGACGGGAAGCTCTGGAAACACCATATATTTT TRBJ1-3 TRBV6-1 NA
CASSLVGGAYNEQFF TGCGCCAGCAGCTTGGTAGGGGGGGCCTACAATGAGCAGTTCTTC TRBJ2-1 TRBV5-1 NA
CASSVGPGLGTEAFF TGTGCCAGCAGCGTAGGGCCGGGCTTAGGTACTGAAGCTTTCTTT TRBJ1-1 TRBV9 NA
CASSVGTRATDTQYF TGTGCCAGCAGCGTAGGGACTAGGGCCACAGATACGCAGTATTTT TRBJ2-3 TRBV9 TRBD2
CATGEGLAKADTQYF TGTGCCACAGGGGAGGGGCTAGCGAAAGCAGATACGCAGTATTTT TRBJ2-3 TRBV10-3 NA
CASSSTEDYGYTF TGTGCCAGCAGCTCGACGGAGGACTATGGCTACACCTTC TRBJ1-2 TRBV7-9 NA
CASSTRDSFNEQFF TGTGCCAGCAGCACGCGGGACAGCTTCAATGAGCAGTTCTTC TRBJ2-1 TRBV2 NA
CSARSRAEQYF TGCAGTGCTAGGTCCCGAGCCGAGCAGTACTTC TRBJ2-7 TRBV20-1 NA
CASGLAIFSGNSYNEQFF TGTGCTAGTGGTTTGGCCATCTTTAGCGGAAACTCCTACAATGAGCAGTTCTTC TRBJ2-1 TRBV12-5 NA
CASSQDTGGWETQYF TGCGCCAGCAGCCAAGACACAGGGGGCTGGGAGACCCAGTACTTC TRBJ2-5 TRBV4-1 TRBD1
CASSPGDSYEQYF TGTGCCAGCTCACCGGGGGACTCCTACGAGCAGTACTTC TRBJ2-7 TRBV18 NA